Sequencing of this TCR beta chain was carried out in a study of vaccination and CD4 T cells after COVID-19. Findings and caveats of the study: From around 20 to 38, the median of SARS-CoV-2-reactive clonotypes rose without reaching significance.

On this clonotype: Its antigen remains unidentified.

This CDR3 spans 16 amino acids. Trimming at V came to 2 bases and at J to 6 bases, leaving 8 bases not matched to a gene. From germline, CDR1 is SGHDN and CDR2 FVKESK. The Oncomine TCR Beta short-read assay generated sequence data from the DNA of cultured CD4+ T cells. TCRdb reprocessed the PCR reads via MiXCR and lists one record per CDR3 protein. The profile shows about 14,000 distinct CDR3 sequences, 40% to 55% of them singletons. Treatment specified: roughly ten-day PBMC culture with coronavirus spike peptide pools or control peptides (ViraFEST assay). Fresh replacement IL-2 medium substituted for half the medium on days 3 and 7.

The source material was CD4+ T cells from blood, cultured in vitro, sampled after SARS-CoV-2 vaccination. The origin of this receptor is a human donor who had recovered from COVID-19. This chain links TRBV14 with TRBJ1-2; 11 bases are shared with TRBD1. CDR3 sequence (DNA): TGTGCCAGCAGCCAACTTCAGGACAGGGGGCCCGATGGCTACACCTTC. Translated, it gives CASSQLQDRGPDGYTF.